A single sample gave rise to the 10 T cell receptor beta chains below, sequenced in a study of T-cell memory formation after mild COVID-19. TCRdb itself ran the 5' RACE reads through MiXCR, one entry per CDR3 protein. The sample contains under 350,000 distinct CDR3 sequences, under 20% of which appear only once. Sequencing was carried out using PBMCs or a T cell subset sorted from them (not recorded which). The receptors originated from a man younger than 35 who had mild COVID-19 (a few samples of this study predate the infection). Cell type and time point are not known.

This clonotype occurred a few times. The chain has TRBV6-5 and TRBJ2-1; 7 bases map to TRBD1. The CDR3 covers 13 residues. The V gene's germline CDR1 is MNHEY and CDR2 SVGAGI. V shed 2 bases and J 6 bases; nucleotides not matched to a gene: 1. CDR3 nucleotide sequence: TGTGCCAGCAGTTACAACAGGGGCAATGAGCAGTTCTTC. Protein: CASSYNRGNEQFF.

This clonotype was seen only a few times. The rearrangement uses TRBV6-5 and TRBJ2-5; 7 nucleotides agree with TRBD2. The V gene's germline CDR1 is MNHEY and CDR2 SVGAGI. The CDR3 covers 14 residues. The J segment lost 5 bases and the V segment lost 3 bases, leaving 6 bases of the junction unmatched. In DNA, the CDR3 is TGTGCCAGCAGTTATTCTCGCGGGGGTGAGACCCAGTACTTC. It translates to CASSYSRGGETQYF.

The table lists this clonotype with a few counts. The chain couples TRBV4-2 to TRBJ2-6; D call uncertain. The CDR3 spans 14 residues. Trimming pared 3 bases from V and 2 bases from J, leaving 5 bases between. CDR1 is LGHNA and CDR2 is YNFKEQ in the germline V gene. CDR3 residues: CASSQGTGANVLTF. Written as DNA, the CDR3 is TGTGCCAGCAGCCAGGGAACTGGGGCCAACGTCCTGACTTTC.

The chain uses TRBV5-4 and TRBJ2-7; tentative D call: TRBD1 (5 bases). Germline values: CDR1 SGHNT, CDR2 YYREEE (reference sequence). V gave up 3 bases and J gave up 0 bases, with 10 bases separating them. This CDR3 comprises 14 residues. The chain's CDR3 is CASSYPDSSYEQYF. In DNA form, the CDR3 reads TGTGCCAGCAGCTACCCAGACAGCTCCTACGAGCAGTACTTC.

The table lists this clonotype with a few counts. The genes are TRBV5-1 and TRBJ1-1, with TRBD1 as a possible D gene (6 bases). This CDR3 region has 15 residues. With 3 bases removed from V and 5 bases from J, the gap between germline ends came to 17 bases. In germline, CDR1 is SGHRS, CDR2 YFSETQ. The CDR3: CASSSGAGWGTEAFF. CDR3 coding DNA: TGCGCCAGCAGCTCGGGGGCTGGTTGGGGAACTGAAGCTTTCTTT.

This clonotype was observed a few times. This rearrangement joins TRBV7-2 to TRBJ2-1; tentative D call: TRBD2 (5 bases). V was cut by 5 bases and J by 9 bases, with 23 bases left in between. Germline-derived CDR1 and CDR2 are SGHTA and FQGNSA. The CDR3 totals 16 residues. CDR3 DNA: TGTGCCAGCAGCCTCATTCGACTGGAGAATGGAGGTGAGCAGTTCTTC. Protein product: CASSLIRLENGGEQFF.

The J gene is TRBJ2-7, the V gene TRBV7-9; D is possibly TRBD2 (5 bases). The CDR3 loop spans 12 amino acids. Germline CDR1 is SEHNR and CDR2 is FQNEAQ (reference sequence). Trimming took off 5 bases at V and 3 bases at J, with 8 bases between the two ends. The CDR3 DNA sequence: TGTGCCAGCAGCCGGGGAGTCTACGAGCAGTACTTC. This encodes CASSRGVYEQYF.

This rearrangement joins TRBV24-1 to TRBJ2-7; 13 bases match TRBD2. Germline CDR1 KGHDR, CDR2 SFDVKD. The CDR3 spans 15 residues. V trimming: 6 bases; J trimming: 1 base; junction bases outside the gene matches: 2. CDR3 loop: CATSRTSGRSYEQYV. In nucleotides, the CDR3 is TGTGCCACCAGTCGGACTAGCGGGAGATCCTACGAGCAGTACGTC.

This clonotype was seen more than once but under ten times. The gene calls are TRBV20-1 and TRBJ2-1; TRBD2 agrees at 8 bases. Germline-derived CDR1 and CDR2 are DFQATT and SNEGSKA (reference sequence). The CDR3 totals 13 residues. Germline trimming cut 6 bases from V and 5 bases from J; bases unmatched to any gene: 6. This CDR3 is CSAATSANNEQFF. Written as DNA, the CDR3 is TGCAGTGCCGCGACTAGCGCCAACAATGAGCAGTTCTTC.

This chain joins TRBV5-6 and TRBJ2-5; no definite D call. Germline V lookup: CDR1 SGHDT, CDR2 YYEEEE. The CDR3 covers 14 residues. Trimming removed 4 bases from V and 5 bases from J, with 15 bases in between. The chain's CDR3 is CASSAEEEWETQYF. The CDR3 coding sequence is TGTGCCAGCAGCGCAGAGGAAGAGTGGGAGACCCAGTACTTC.